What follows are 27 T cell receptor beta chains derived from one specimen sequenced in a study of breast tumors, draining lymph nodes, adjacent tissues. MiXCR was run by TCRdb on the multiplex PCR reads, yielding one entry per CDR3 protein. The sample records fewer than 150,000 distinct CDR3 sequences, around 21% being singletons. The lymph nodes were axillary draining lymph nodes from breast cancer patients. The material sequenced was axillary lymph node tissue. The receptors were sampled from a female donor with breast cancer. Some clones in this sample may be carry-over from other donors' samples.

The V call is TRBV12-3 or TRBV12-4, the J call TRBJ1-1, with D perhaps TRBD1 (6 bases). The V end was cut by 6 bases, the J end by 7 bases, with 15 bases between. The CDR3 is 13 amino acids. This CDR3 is CASSTGTIGEAFF. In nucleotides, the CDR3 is TGTGCCAGCAGCACCGGGACAATCGGTGAAGCTTTCTTT.

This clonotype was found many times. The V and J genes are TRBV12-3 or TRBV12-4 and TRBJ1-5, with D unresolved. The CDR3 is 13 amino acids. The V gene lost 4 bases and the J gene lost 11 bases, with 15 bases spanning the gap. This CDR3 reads CASSSSGAGAQHF. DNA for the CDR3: TGTGCCAGCAGTTCATCAGGCGCCGGGGCCCAGCATTTT.

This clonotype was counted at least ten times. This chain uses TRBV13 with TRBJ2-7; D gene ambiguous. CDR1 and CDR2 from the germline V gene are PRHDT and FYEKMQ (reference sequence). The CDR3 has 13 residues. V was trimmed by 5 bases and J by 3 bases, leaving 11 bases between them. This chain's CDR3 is CASSANSGYEQYF. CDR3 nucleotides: TGTGCCAGCAGCGCAAACTCGGGCTACGAGCAGTACTTC.

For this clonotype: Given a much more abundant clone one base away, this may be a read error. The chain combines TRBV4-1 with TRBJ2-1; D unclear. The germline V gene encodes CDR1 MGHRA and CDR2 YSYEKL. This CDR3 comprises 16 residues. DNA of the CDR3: TGCGCCAGCAGCCAAGATATGAGTCTTAGAGGCAATGAGCAGCTCTTC. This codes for CASSQDMSLRGNEQLF.

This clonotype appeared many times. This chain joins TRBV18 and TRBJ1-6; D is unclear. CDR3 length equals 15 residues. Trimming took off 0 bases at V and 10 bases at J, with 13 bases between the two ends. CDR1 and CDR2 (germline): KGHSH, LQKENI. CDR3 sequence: CASSPPDSSGSPLHF. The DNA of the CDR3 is TGTGCCAGCTCACCACCGGACTCTTCGGGGTCACCCCTCCACTTT.

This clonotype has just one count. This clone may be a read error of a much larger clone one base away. The CDR3 nucleotides read TGTGCCAGCATGAGCTTGGGTAGCGTGAGGACCGCCCGCGGCGGGGAGCTGTTTTTT. It specifies CASMSLGSVRTARGGELFF. This rearrangement joins TRBV5-6 to TRBJ2-2; possibly TRBD2 for D (5 bases). V lost 6 bases and J 7 bases, leaving 31 bases between the germline ends. This CDR3 contains 19 residues. Germline V gene lookup returns CDR1 SGHDT and CDR2 YYEEEE. Full variable domain (missing parts from reference TRBV5-6 and TRBJ2-2): DAGVTQSPTHLIKTRGQQVTLRCSPKSGHDTVSWYQQALGQGPQFIFQYYEEEERQRGNFPDRFSGHQFPNYSSELNVNALLLGDSALYLCASMSLGSVRTARGGELFFGEGSRLTVL.

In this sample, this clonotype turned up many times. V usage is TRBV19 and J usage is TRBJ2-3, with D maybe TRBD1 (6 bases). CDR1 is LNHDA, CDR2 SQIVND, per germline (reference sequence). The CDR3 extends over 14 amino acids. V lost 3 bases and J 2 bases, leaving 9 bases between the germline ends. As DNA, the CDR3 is TGTGCCAGTAGTATCGCAGGGGTCACAGATACGCAGTATTTT. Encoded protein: CASSIAGVTDTQYF.

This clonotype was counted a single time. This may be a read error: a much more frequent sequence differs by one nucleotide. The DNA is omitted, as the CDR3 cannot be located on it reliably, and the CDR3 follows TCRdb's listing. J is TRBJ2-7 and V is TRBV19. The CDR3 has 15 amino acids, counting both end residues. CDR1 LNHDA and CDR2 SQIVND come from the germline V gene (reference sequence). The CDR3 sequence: CASSPVAGGSYELYF.

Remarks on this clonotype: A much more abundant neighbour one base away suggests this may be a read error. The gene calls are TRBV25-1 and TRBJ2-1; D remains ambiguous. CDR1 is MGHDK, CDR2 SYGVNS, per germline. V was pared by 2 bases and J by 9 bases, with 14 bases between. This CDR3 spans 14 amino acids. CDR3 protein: CASSEGRIRSEQFF. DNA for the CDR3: TGTGCCAGCAGTGAAGGCAGAATCCGCAGTGAGCAGTTCTTC.

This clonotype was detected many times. DNA for the CDR3: TGTGCCAGCAGCTCCGCCTACGAGCAGTACTTC. It codes for CASSSAYEQYF. The J gene is TRBJ2-7, the V gene TRBV5-4; no reliable D call. The germline V and J ends were trimmed by 3 bases and 2 bases, with 3 bases remaining between them. This CDR3 is built from 11 residues. Germline V gene sequence: CDR1 SGHNT, CDR2 YYREEE (reference sequence).

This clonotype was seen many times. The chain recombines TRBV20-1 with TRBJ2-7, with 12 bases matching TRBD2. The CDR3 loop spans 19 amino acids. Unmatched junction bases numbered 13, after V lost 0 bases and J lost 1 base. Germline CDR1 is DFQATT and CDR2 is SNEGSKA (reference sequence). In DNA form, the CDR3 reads TGCAGTGCTAGAGATCCGAGAAGGAGACTAGCGGGAGTGTCCTACGAGCAGTACTTC. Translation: CSARDPRRRLAGVSYEQYF.

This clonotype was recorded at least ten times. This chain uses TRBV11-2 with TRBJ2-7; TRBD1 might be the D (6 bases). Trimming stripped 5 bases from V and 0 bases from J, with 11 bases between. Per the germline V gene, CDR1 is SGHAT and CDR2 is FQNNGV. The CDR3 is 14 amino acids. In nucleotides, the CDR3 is TGTGCCAGCAGCGCCACGACAGGCTCCTACGAGCAGTACTTC. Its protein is CASSATTGSYEQYF.

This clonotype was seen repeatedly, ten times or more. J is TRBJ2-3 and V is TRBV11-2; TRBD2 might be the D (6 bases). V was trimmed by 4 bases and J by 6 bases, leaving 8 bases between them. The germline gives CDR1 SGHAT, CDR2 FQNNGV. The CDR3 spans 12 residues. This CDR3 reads CASSSEGDTQYF. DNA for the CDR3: TGTGCCAGCAGCTCGGAGGGGGATACGCAGTATTTT.

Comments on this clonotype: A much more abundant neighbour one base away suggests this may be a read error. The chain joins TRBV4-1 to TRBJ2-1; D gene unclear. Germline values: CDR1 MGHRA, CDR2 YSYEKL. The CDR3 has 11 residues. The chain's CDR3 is CASSQDSEQLF. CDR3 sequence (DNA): TGCGCCAGCAGCCAAGACTCGGAGCAGCTCTTC.

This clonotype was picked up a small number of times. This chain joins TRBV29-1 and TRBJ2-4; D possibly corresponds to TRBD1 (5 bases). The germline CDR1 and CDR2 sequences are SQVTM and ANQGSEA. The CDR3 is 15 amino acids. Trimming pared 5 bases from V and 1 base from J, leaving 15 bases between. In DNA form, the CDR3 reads TGCAGCGTTCTCCAGGGTCTTAAGGCCAAAAACATTCAGTACTTC. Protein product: CSVLQGLKAKNIQYF.

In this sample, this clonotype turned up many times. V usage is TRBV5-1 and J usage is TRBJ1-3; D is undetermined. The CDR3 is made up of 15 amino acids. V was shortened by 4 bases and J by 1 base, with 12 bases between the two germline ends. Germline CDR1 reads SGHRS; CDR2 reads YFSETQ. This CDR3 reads CASSLESGSGNTIYF. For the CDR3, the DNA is TGCGCCAGCAGCCTGGAAAGCGGTTCTGGAAACACCATATATTTT.

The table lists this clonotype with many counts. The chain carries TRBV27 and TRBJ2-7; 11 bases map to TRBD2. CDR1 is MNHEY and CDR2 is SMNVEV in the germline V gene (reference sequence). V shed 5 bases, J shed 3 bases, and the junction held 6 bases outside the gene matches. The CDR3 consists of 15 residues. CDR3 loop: CASSTGTSGNYEQYF. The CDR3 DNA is TGTGCCAGCAGTACCGGGACTAGCGGAAACTACGAGCAGTACTTC.

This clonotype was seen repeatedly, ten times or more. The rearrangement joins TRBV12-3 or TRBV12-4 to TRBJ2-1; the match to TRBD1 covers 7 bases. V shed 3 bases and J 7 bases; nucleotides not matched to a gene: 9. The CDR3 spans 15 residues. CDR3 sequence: CASSLYGTVGNEQFF. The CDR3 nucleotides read TGTGCCAGCAGTTTGTACGGGACAGTGGGTAATGAGCAGTTCTTC.

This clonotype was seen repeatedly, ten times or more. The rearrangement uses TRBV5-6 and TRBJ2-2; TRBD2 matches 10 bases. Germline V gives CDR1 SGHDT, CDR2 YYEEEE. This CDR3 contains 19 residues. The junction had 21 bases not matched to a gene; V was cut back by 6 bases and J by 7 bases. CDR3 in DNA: TGTGCCAGCATGAGCTTGGGTAGCGGGAGGACCGCCCGCGGCGGGGAGCTGTTTTTT. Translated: CASMSLGSGRTARGGELFF.

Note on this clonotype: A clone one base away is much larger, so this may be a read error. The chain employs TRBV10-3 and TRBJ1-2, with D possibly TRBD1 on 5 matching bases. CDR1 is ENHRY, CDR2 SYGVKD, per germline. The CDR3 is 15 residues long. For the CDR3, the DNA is TGTGCCATCAGTGAGGGGGGGGATGCTAACCATGGCTACACCTTC. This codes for CAISEGGDANHGYTF.

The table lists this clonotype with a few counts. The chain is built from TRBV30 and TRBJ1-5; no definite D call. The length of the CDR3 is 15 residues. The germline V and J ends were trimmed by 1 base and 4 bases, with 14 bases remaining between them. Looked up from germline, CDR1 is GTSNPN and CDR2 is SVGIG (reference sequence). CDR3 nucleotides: TGTGCCTGGAGTGCCCCTCTCGGGCGGAATCAGCCCCAGCATTTT. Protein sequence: CAWSAPLGRNQPQHF.

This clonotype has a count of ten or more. The CDR3: CASSPRAPPYEQYF. CDR3 sequence (DNA): TGTGCCAGCAGCCCAAGAGCCCCGCCGTACGAGCAGTACTTC. The V and J genes are TRBV3-1 and TRBJ2-7; D unclear. V was shortened by 4 bases and J by 4 bases, with 14 bases between the two germline ends. CDR1 and CDR2 (germline): LGHDT, YNNKEL (reference sequence). The CDR3 is 14 amino acids.

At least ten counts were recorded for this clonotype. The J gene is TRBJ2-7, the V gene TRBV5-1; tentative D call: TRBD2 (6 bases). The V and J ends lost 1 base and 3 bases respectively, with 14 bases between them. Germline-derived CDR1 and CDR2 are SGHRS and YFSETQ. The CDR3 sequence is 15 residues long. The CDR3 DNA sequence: TGCGCCAGCAGCTTGCTAGCGAGCATGAACTACGAGCAGTACTTC. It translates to CASSLLASMNYEQYF.

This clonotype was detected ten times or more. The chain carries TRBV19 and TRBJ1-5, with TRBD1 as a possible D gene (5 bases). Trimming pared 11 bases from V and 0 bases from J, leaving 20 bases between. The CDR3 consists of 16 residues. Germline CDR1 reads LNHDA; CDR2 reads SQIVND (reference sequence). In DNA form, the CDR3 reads TGTGCCTCCCACGGGGGAGGGATGACTAGCAATCAGCCCCAGCATTTT. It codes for CASHGGGMTSNQPQHF.

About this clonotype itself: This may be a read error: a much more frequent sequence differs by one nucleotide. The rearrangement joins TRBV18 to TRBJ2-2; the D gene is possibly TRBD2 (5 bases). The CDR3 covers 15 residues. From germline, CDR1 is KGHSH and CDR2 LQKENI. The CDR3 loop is CASSDLIVGTGELLF. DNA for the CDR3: TGTGCCAGCTCAGACCTGATAGTGGGCACCGGGGAGCTGCTTTTT.

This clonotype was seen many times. The CDR3 bases are TGTGCCAGCAGCCAAGATCGGCAATACTATGGCTACACCTTC. It translates to CASSQDRQYYGYTF. The chain uses TRBV4-2 and TRBJ1-2, with D unresolved. The length of the CDR3 is 14 residues. CDR1 and CDR2 (germline): LGHNA, YNFKEQ. The V and J ends lost 0 bases and 3 bases respectively, with 8 bases between them.

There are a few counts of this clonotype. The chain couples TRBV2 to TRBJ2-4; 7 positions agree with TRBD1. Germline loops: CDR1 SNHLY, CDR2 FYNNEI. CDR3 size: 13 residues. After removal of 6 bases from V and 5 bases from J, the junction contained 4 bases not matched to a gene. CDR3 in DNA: TGTGCCAGCAGCCGGGACAGCGAAAACATTCAGTACTTC. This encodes CASSRDSENIQYF.